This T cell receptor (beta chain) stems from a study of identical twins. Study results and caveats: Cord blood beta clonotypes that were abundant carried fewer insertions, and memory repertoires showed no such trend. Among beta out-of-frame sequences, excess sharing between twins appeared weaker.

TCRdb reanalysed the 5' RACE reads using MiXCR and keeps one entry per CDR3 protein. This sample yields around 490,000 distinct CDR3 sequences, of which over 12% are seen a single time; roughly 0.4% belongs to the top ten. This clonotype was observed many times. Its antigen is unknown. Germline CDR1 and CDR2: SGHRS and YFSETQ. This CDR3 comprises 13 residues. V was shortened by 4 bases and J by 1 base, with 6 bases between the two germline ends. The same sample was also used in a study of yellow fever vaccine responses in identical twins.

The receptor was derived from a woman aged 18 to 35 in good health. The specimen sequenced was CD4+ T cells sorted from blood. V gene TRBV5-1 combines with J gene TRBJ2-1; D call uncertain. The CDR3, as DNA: TGCGCCAGCAGCCCGACTTCCTACAATGAGCAGTTCTTC. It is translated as CASSPTSYNEQFF.